These T cell receptor beta chains were read from a single sample in a study of T cell responses to AZD1222 COVID-19 vaccine. Profiling relied on immunoSEQ multiplex PCR, and the TCRdb table lists in-frame clones only, not all of them. Of about 110,000 clones listed, around 89% are singletons. The input for sequencing was peripheral blood, taken on day 0 of AZD1222 vaccination. The receptors originated from an adult in good health. CDR3s include the opening cysteine and the closing phenylalanine or tryptophan. Each record gives: CDR3 DNA, CDR3 protein, CDR3 length, clone size, D gene, J gene, V gene. A D gene is named only where the DNA matches it firmly. Only part of the rows carry a size: once, few, many, or a class if the clone is expanded.

TGTGCCAGTACTGACACCTATGGCTACACCTTC | CASTDTYGYTF | 11 | . | . | TRBJ1-2 | TRBV19
TGTGCCAGCAGCTTGGAGGGGACGTCCTACGAGCAGTACTTC | CASSLEGTSYEQYF | 14 | . | . | TRBJ2-7 | TRBV5-8
TGTGCCAGCAGCTGGTTCTCGACAGGGGGCAACGAGCAGTACTTC | CASSWFSTGGNEQYF | 15 | . | TRBD1 | TRBJ2-7 | TRBV5-4
TGTGCCAGCAGCTCGGACGGGATGGAAGGCTACACCTTC | CASSSDGMEGYTF | 13 | . | . | TRBJ1-2 | TRBV7-8
TGCAGCGTTGCTTTCCGGGGGGCGCGGGGCTACACCTTC | CSVAFRGARGYTF | 13 | . | . | TRBJ1-2 | TRBV29-1
TGCAGCGTTGAAGCCCAGAGGGCCCACGGGGGCTACACCTTC | CSVEAQRAHGGYTF | 14 | . | . | TRBJ1-2 | TRBV29-1
TGTGCCAGCAGCTTAGACTACTCTGGAAACACCATATATTTT | CASSLDYSGNTIYF | 14 | . | . | TRBJ1-3 | TRBV11-2
TGCGCCAGCAGCCGAGACAGGGGCGCCAAGGTGAACACTGAAGCTTTCTTT | CASSRDRGAKVNTEAFF | 17 | . | TRBD1 | TRBJ1-1 | TRBV5-1
TGTGCCAGCAGCTTGCAGCGGTCGTACTATGGCTACACCTTC | CASSLQRSYYGYTF | 14 | . | . | TRBJ1-2 | TRBV5-5
TGTGCCAGTAGTATAGAAGACTATGGCTACACCTTC | CASSIEDYGYTF | 12 | once | . | TRBJ1-2 | TRBV19
TGCGCCAGCAGCTTGGAGCCCCCAAACTCGAACACCGGGGAGCTGTTTTTT | CASSLEPPNSNTGELFF | 17 | . | . | TRBJ2-2 | TRBV5-1
TGTGCCAGCAACCGGGACAGTCATAATTCACCCCTCCACTTT | CASNRDSHNSPLHF | 14 | . | TRBD1 | TRBJ1-6 | TRBV3-1/TRBV3-2
TGTGCCAGCATTAAGGGAGGGATAACTAATGAAAAACTGTTTTTT | CASIKGGITNEKLFF | 15 | . | . | TRBJ1-4 | TRBV28
TGCGCCAGCAGCTCATTCGGGGATAGCAATCAGCCCCAGCATTTT | CASSSFGDSNQPQHF | 15 | . | . | TRBJ1-5 | TRBV5-1
TGCAGCGTGCTGTGGGAAAAACTGTTTTTT | CSVLWEKLFF | 10 | few | . | TRBJ1-4 | TRBV29-1
TGTGCCAGCAGCGAGGGGACTAGCGGGAACTACAATGAGCAGTTCTTC | CASSEGTSGNYNEQFF | 16 | . | TRBD2 | TRBJ2-1 | TRBV9
TGTGCCAGCATGACTATGAATGAGCAGTTCTTC | CASMTMNEQFF | 11 | . | . | TRBJ2-1 | TRBV12-3/TRBV12-4
TGTGCCAGCAGTATCCAGTCGAACACTGAAGCTTTCTTT | CASSIQSNTEAFF | 13 | . | . | TRBJ1-1 | TRBV6-5
TGTGCCAGCAGCTGGGACAACTACGAGCAGTACTTC | CASSWDNYEQYF | 12 | . | . | TRBJ2-7 | TRBV6-5
TGTGCCAGCAGTGTCCTAGGACAGGGGTCGGATGGCTACACCTTC | CASSVLGQGSDGYTF | 15 | few | TRBD1 | TRBJ1-2 | TRBV2
TGTGCCAGCAGCTCTGGGGGCGGGAGTGTACACCAAGAGACCCAGTACTTC | CASSSGGGSVHQETQYF | 17 | . | . | TRBJ2-5 | TRBV5-8
TGTGCCAGCAGCTTAGCGGAGGGACTAGCGGGAAAAAACATTCAGTACTTC | CASSLAEGLAGKNIQYF | 17 | . | TRBD2 | TRBJ2-4 | TRBV7-9
TGTGCCAGCAGTGAAGCAGTAGGCACACCCTACGAGCAGTACTTC | CASSEAVGTPYEQYF | 15 | . | . | TRBJ2-7 | TRBV2
TGTGCCAGCAGCTTAGGGGCGAACACCGGGGAGCTGTTTTTT | CASSLGANTGELFF | 14 | once | . | TRBJ2-2 | TRBV7-2
TGTGCCAGCTCACCGAACAGCCCGGATAATTCACCCCTCCACTTT | CASSPNSPDNSPLHF | 15 | . | . | TRBJ1-6 | TRBV18
TGTGCCAGCAGTGAATATCCTCCAAACTATGGCTACACCTTC | CASSEYPPNYGYTF | 14 | . | . | TRBJ1-2 | TRBV25-1
TGTGCCAGCAGTGTGGGGACGGCCAACACTGAAGCTTTCTTT | CASSVGTANTEAFF | 14 | . | . | TRBJ1-1 | TRBV6-4
TGTGCCATCAGGAACCCGGGACAGAATAATTCACCCCTCCACTTT | CAIRNPGQNNSPLHF | 15 | . | TRBD1 | TRBJ1-6 | TRBV10-3
TGTGCCAGCAGCAAAGCGGAGGCTAGCGGGGGAATTTACAATGAGCAGTTCTTC | CASSKAEASGGIYNEQFF | 18 | . | . | TRBJ2-1 | TRBV21-1
TGTGCCAGCAGGCAGGGCGGGCAGGAGACCCAGTACTTC | CASRQGGQETQYF | 13 | . | . | TRBJ2-5 | TRBV28
TGTGCCAGCAGCCAGAATCCAGGGTTGGATACGCAGTATTTT | CASSQNPGLDTQYF | 14 | . | . | TRBJ2-3 | TRBV3-1/TRBV3-2
TGTGCCACCAGCAGCCCGGCGGATGCAAACTATGGCTACACCTTC | CATSSPADANYGYTF | 15 | . | . | TRBJ1-2 | TRBV15
TGCGCCAGCAGAGATAGCGGGAGGGCCCCCGGGGAGCTGTTTTTT | CASRDSGRAPGELFF | 15 | few | TRBD2 | TRBJ2-2 | TRBV10-2
TGTGCCAGCAGTGTTAAGGGACCATCGGACTATGGCTACACCTTC | CASSVKGPSDYGYTF | 15 | . | . | TRBJ1-2 | TRBV2
TGTGCCAGCAGCGGGCTCGGGGACAGGGGGCGTTCTGGCTACACCTTC | CASSGLGDRGRSGYTF | 16 | . | TRBD1 | TRBJ1-2 | TRBV13
TGTGCCAGCACCTTGCACGGGGGACCATACGAGCAGTACTTC | CASTLHGGPYEQYF | 14 | . | . | TRBJ2-7 | TRBV7-9
TGTGCCAGCAGCCCCGACTCGTATAATTCACCCCTCCACTTT | CASSPDSYNSPLHF | 14 | . | . | TRBJ1-6 | TRBV7-9
TGTGCCAGTAGTACCGGACAGGGGGTATACGAGCAGTACTTC | CASSTGQGVYEQYF | 14 | once | TRBD1 | TRBJ2-7 | TRBV19
TGCGCCAGCAGCCAAGCAATGCAGGGCCTAAACTATGGCTACACCTTC | CASSQAMQGLNYGYTF | 16 | . | . | TRBJ1-2 | TRBV4-1
TGTGCCTGGACCAGGGGTTCCTCTGGAAACACCATATATTTT | CAWTRGSSGNTIYF | 14 | . | . | TRBJ1-3 | TRBV30
TGTGCCAGCGATGACGGGACAGCTGGAAACACCATATATTTT | CASDDGTAGNTIYF | 14 | . | TRBD1 | TRBJ1-3 | TRBV11-2
TGTGCCAGCAGTGGTTCGTCGGGTGGAGGACAACAGCCCCAGCATTTT | CASSGSSGGGQQPQHF | 16 | . | . | TRBJ1-5 | TRBV6-1
TGTGCCAGTATTCCCGGCGGGAACACTGAAGCTTTCTTT | CASIPGGNTEAFF | 13 | . | . | TRBJ1-1 | TRBV19
TGTGCCAGTAGTAGAGGACAGGGGGCTATCTTC | CASSRGQGAIF | 11 | few | TRBD1 | TRBJ2-1 | TRBV19
TGTGCCAGCAGCCAGGACCGAAGCTCCTACGAGCAGTACTTC | CASSQDRSSYEQYF | 14 | . | . | TRBJ2-7 | TRBV5-6
TGTGCCAGCGGGTCGGGACTAAACTACGAGCAGTACTTC | CASGSGLNYEQYF | 13 | . | TRBD2 | TRBJ2-7 | TRBV3-1/TRBV3-2
TGTGCCAGCCGTAGGACAGTTTTCACTGAAGCTTTCTTT | CASRRTVFTEAFF | 13 | . | . | TRBJ1-1 | TRBV2
TGTGCCAGCAGTGATGGCAGAGCCGGCTATGGCTACACCTTC | CASSDGRAGYGYTF | 14 | . | . | TRBJ1-2 | TRBV2
TGTGCCAGCAGCTTAGGGGGGACCGGGGAGCTGTTTTTT | CASSLGGTGELFF | 13 | . | . | TRBJ2-2 | TRBV7-8
TGCGCCAGCAGCGTACAGGGTGAAGACACTGAAGCTTTCTTT | CASSVQGEDTEAFF | 14 | . | . | TRBJ1-1 | TRBV5-1